These 30 T cell receptor beta chains share one sample of origin, sequenced in a study of tissue T cells after allogeneic stem cell transplantation. The method was immunoSEQ multiplex PCR; TCRdb's version includes in-frame clones alone and lacks a portion of them. Among around 51,000 clones listed, around 70% were seen once. The sequenced sample was sorted cells pooled from one or two spleens. The receptors derive from a pool of C57BL/6 mice in good health.

On this clone: Gene names refer to mouse genes. The read gets to within 1 residue of the CDR3 end, and the germline J gene fills in the rest. This chain connects TRBV20 to TRBJ2-7; D perhaps matches TRBD1 (5 bases). Looked up from germline, CDR1 is GFQATS and CDR2 is STVNSAI. The CDR3 length is 11 residues. V lost 1 base and J 7 bases, leaving 8 bases between the germline ends. The chain's CDR3 is CGARAREEQYF. Incomplete CDR3 DNA: TGTGGTGCTAGGGCCAGGGAGGAACAGTAC.

As for this clone: Gene names are the mouse ones. This CDR3 is CASSQERLGGRRETLYF. Incomplete CDR3 DNA: TGTGCCAGCAGCCAAGAGAGACTGGGGGGGCGAAGGGAAACGCTGTAT. The rearrangement joins TRBV2 to TRBJ2-3; 12 bases align to TRBD2. The CDR3 goes on 1 residue after the read ends, and that part is filled in from the germline J gene. V lost 0 bases, J lost 6 bases, and 7 bases stayed unmatched. Looked up from germline, CDR1 is LGHNA and CDR2 is YSYQKL. This CDR3 is built from 17 residues.

Concerning this clone: Gene and germline names: mouse. From the germline J gene comes the end of the CDR3, since the read stops 1 residue before it. The rearrangement links TRBV13-2 to TRBJ1-1; D remains unclear. The V and J ends lost 1 base and 5 bases respectively, with 3 bases between them. CDR3 length: 11 amino acids. Per germline, CDR1 NNHNN and CDR2 SYGAGS (reference sequence). The CDR3 reads CASGDQTEVFF. The sequenced part of the CDR3 DNA is TGTGCCAGCGGTGATCAGACAGAAGTCTTC.

The table lists this clone with a few counts. Gene names refer to mouse genes. The CDR3 loop is CASGHRGRGNTLYF. The CDR3 DNA, read in part, is TGTGCCAGCGGTCACAGGGGGCGAGGAAATACGCTCTAT. The chain links TRBV13-2 to TRBJ1-3, with 9 bases identical to TRBD1. Read sequence stops 1 residue before the CDR3 end, and the germline J gene provides the missing end. The CDR3 sequence is 14 residues long. V lost 4 bases and J lost 4; bases outside the gene matches: 3. Germline CDR1 is NNHNN and CDR2 is SYGAGS (reference sequence).

For this clone: Germline and genes here are mouse. Partial CDR3 DNA: TGTGCCAGCCAAGGGGACAATGCAAACACAGAAGTCTTC. This translates into CASQGDNANTEVF. From start to end, the CDR3 is CASQGDNANTEVFF. V gene TRBV14 combines with J gene TRBJ1-1; D may be TRBD1 (6 bases). Read sequence stops 1 residue before the CDR3 end, and the germline J gene provides the missing end. The CDR3 length is 14 residues. V was trimmed by 7 bases and J by 0 bases, leaving 13 bases between them. Looked up from germline, CDR1 is SGHDT and CDR2 is FRDEAV.

This clone was recorded a few times. Mouse germline and gene names are used. The read stops 1 residue short of the end of the CDR3; the missing end is completed from the germline J gene. The chain couples TRBV29 to TRBJ2-7; 8 bases agree with TRBD1. The V gene's germline CDR1 is MSHET and CDR2 SYDVDS. V dropped 9 bases and J dropped 7; count of bases not matched to a gene: 5. The CDR3 runs 11 residues. The sequenced CDR3 bases are TGTGCTAGGAGGGCAGGGGGCGAACAGTAC. Its protein is CARRAGGEQY. The entire CDR3 protein is CARRAGGEQYF.

This clone was seen more than once but under ten times. Each gene name is a mouse one. The read ends 1 residue early relative to the CDR3; the germline J gene fills the gap. The chain links TRBV29 to TRBJ2-7; D is ambiguous. V was trimmed by 1 base and J by 5 bases, leaving 0 bases between them. This CDR3 region has 10 residues. Germline V gene lookup returns CDR1 MSHET and CDR2 SYDVDS. The CDR3 reads CASSLYEQYF. The covered CDR3 bases are TGTGCTAGCAGTTTATATGAACAGTAC.

For this clone: The gene names here belong to mouse. The read ends 1 residue early relative to the CDR3; the germline J gene fills the gap. Within the sample, other DNA sequences also encode this same CDR3. The rearrangement joins TRBV31 to TRBJ2-5; D tentatively reads TRBD1 or TRBD2 (5 bases each). V shed 0 bases and J shed 0 bases, with 7 bases lying between them. The CDR3 loop spans 14 amino acids. CDR1 GKSSPN and CDR2 SITVG come from the germline V gene. The CDR3 is CAWSLGANQDTQYF. The covered CDR3 bases are TGTGCCTGGAGTCTAGGGGCGAACCAAGACACCCAGTAC.

Regarding this clone: The gene symbols are mouse symbols. The read falls 1 residue short of the CDR3 end, and the missing part is taken from the germline J gene. The chain recombines TRBV3 with TRBJ2-4; TRBD1 or TRBD2 may be the D gene (6 bases each). The CDR3 spans 14 residues. Germline assignment: CDR1 SNHLY and CDR2 FYNGKV (reference sequence). Trimming pared 1 base from V and 5 bases from J, leaving 10 bases between. The CDR3 is CASSLEGGGNTLYF. The CDR3 DNA, read in part, is TGTGCCAGCAGCTTAGAGGGGGGAGGAAACACCTTGTAC.

About this clone itself: The gene symbols are mouse symbols. The CDR3 end is not reached by the read, which stops 1 residue before it; the germline J gene fills it in. The V and J genes are TRBV29 and TRBJ2-3; 10 bases agree with TRBD2. The CDR3 sequence is 15 residues long. J was trimmed by 0 bases and V by 6 bases; bases with no gene match: 3. Germline lookup yields CDR1 MSHET and CDR2 SYDVDS. CDR3 residues: CASSLTGGSAETLYF. CDR3 DNA (partial): TGTGCTAGCAGCCTGACTGGGGGGAGTGCAGAAACGCTGTAT.

This clone was seen only a few times. Gene names are the mouse ones. From the germline J gene comes the end of the CDR3, since the read stops 1 residue before it. The chain employs TRBV13-2 and TRBJ1-4; the D gene is possibly TRBD1 (5 bases). Trimming stripped 3 bases from V and 0 bases from J, with 9 bases between. The CDR3 has 15 residues. From germline, CDR1 is NNHNN and CDR2 SYGAGS (reference sequence). The CDR3 here is CASGAPRVSNERLFF. CDR3 DNA (partial): TGTGCCAGCGGTGCCCCCAGGGTTTCCAACGAAAGATTATTT.

To note about this clone: Gene names denote mouse genes. The CDR3 end falls 1 residue outside the read, so it is completed with the germline J gene. This chain uses TRBV15 with TRBJ1-3; 7 nucleotides agree with TRBD1. Losses at the gene ends were 5 bases for V and 2 bases for J; bases not matched to a gene: 3. Germline CDR1 reads SGHND; CDR2 reads FRSKSL. This CDR3 is built from 14 residues. The CDR3 is CASSPTGAGNTLYF. CDR3 DNA, as far as it was read: TGTGCCAGCAGTCCCACAGGGGCTGGAAATACGCTCTAT.

Points on this clone: Gene names denote mouse genes. The read halts 1 residue ahead of the CDR3 end, with the missing end drawn from the germline J gene. The same CDR3 also results from other DNA sequences found in this sample. The V and J genes are TRBV2 and TRBJ2-2; 7 bases are a match to TRBD2. Germline CDR1 and CDR2: LGHNA and YSYQKL. The CDR3 runs to 14 residues. J was trimmed by 2 bases and V by 3 bases; bases with no gene match: 0. The CDR3 bases that were read are TGTGCCAGCAGCCAGGGGGGGAACACCGGGCAGCTCTAC. Amino acid sequence: CASSQGGNTGQLY. The whole CDR3 protein reads CASSQGGNTGQLYF.

Remarks on this clone: Mouse gene names apply. Incomplete CDR3 DNA: TGTGCCAGCAGCTTAGATGGGTCCCAAGACACCCAGTAC. It specifies CASSLDGSQDTQY. From start to end, the CDR3 is CASSLDGSQDTQYF. The chain employs TRBV3 and TRBJ2-5; D is undetermined. Coverage ceases 1 residue before the CDR3 finishes, and the germline J gene fills in the end. The CDR3 spans 14 residues. CDR1 SNHLY and CDR2 FYNGKV come from the germline V gene (reference sequence). Trimming cost V 1 base and J 2 bases, with 7 bases left between them.

This clone was counted only a few times. The listed genes are named as in mouse. The read ends 1 residue early relative to the CDR3; the germline J gene fills the gap. The rearrangement links TRBV19 to TRBJ2-7, with 10 nucleotides matching TRBD1. Trimming took 4 bases from V and 3 from J; bases not matched to a gene: 4. The germline CDR1 and CDR2 sequences are FNHDT and SITEND (reference sequence). CDR3 length: 14 residues. The CDR3 loop reads CASSPGTGDYEQYF. Incomplete CDR3 DNA: TGTGCCAGCAGTCCCGGGACAGGGGACTATGAACAGTAC.

As to this clone: Germline and genes: mouse. With the read ending 1 residue before the CDR3 end, the germline J gene is used to fill in that end. The chain combines TRBV13-2 with TRBJ1-3; D perhaps matches TRBD1 (5 bases). Germline lookup yields CDR1 NNHNN and CDR2 SYGAGS (reference sequence). The length of the CDR3 is 16 residues. The ends were cut back, 1 base at V and 0 bases at J, with 11 bases in the middle. The sequenced CDR3 bases are TGTGCCAGCGGTGATCTGGACAATTATTCTGGAAATACGCTCTAT. Its protein is CASGDLDNYSGNTLY. The whole CDR3 protein is CASGDLDNYSGNTLYF.

This clone was counted between two and nine times. Gene names and germline match the mouse. The CDR3 end lies 1 residue beyond the end of the read and is filled in from the germline J gene. The V call is TRBV31, the J call TRBJ2-7, with 9 bases matching TRBD2. The CDR3 runs 15 residues. V dropped 1 base and J dropped 3; count of bases not matched to a gene: 7. CDR1 is GKSSPN and CDR2 is SITVG in the germline V gene. CDR3 bases read: TGTGCCTGGAGTCCTTCGCTGGGGGGGTTCTATGAACAGTAC. It specifies CAWSPSLGGFYEQY. The entire CDR3 reads CAWSPSLGGFYEQYF.

Comment on this clone: Here the gene names and germline are mouse. Partial CDR3 DNA: TGTGCCAGCAGCCTCCGGGACAGGGGCACCTTGTAC. Translating it yields CASSLRDRGTLY. The whole CDR3 sequence reads CASSLRDRGTLYF. The J gene is TRBJ2-4, the V gene TRBV26, with 10 bases identical to TRBD1. The missing CDR3 end, 1 residue past where the read stops, is filled in from the germline J gene. The CDR3 sequence is 13 residues long. The germline V gene encodes CDR1 KGHPV and CDR2 FQNQEV (reference sequence). V was pared by 6 bases and J by 8 bases, with 5 bases of the junction left unmatched.

A note on this clone: Each gene name is a mouse one. The read ends 1 residue early relative to the CDR3; the germline J gene fills the gap. The sample has other DNA sequences that encode this CDR3 too. This rearrangement joins TRBV16 to TRBJ1-4; a possible D gene is TRBD1 (5 bases). V lost 1 base and J lost 0, with 6 bases in between. The germline CDR1 and CDR2 sequences are SGHSA and FRNQAP. The CDR3 has 15 residues. The sequenced CDR3 bases are TGTGCAAGCAGCTTAGGACAGATTTCCAACGAAAGATTATTT. The encoded protein is CASSLGQISNERLF. The complete CDR3 protein is CASSLGQISNERLFF. Using reference TRBV16 and TRBJ1-4 for the parts outside the CDR3, the full variable domain is NAGVIQTPRHKVTGKGQEATLWCEPISGHSAVFWYRQTIVQGLEFLTYFRNQAPIDDSGMPKERFSAQMPNQSHSTLKIQSTQPQDSAVYLCASSLGQISNERLFFGHGTKLSVL.

Notes on this clone: Mouse gene names apply. The CDR3 end falls 1 residue outside the read, so it is completed with the germline J gene. The chain carries TRBV2 and TRBJ1-1, with a weak D call TRBD1 (6 bases). Trimming shortened V by 3 bases and J by 0 bases, and 14 bases separated the two germline ends. The CDR3 spans 16 residues. Per the germline V gene, CDR1 is LGHNA and CDR2 is YSYQKL. CDR3 DNA, as far as it was read: TGTGCCAGCAGCCAGACGGGACACCTTGCAAACACAGAAGTCTTC. This sequence encodes CASSQTGHLANTEVF. The whole CDR3 region reads CASSQTGHLANTEVFF.

With regard to this clone: Mouse names are used for the genes. The CDR3 end lies 1 residue beyond the end of the read and is filled in from the germline J gene. The chain employs TRBV4 and TRBJ2-7; TRBD2 agrees at 10 bases. The CDR3 spans 15 residues. Germline-derived CDR1 and CDR2 are LGHDT and YNNKQL (reference sequence). Trimming at V came to 4 bases and at J to 0 bases, leaving 3 bases not matched to a gene. The CDR3 sequence is CASSLTGGSSYEQYF. The sequenced CDR3 bases are TGTGCCAGCAGCTTGACTGGGGGGTCCTCCTATGAACAGTAC.

A note on this clone: Gene names denote mouse genes. Coverage ceases 1 residue before the CDR3 finishes, and the germline J gene fills in the end. The chain joins TRBV3 to TRBJ2-7; 7 positions agree with TRBD1. This CDR3 has 13 amino acids. The germline V gene has CDR1 SNHLY and CDR2 FYNGKV (reference sequence). Trimming took 2 bases from V and 4 from J; bases not matched to a gene: 2. CDR3 residues: CASSLRTGYEQYF. Partial CDR3 DNA: TGTGCCAGCAGCTTACGGACAGGTTATGAACAGTAC.

Regarding this clone: The genes and germline here are from mouse. The read comes to an end 1 residue before the CDR3 does, leaving the germline J gene to fill in the end. The chain has TRBV19 and TRBJ2-1; possibly TRBD1 for D (7 bases). In germline, CDR1 is FNHDT, CDR2 SITEND (reference sequence). Deletions cut 0 bases from V and 7 bases from J, with 11 bases between. CDR3 length: 14 amino acids. The sequenced CDR3 bases are TGTGCCAGCAGTATAGAGGGGGCGGGAGCTGAGCAGTTC. Its translation is CASSIEGAGAEQF. The whole CDR3 is CASSIEGAGAEQFF.

Of note for this clone: Mouse gene names apply. Sequencing ends 1 residue short of the CDR3 end; the germline J gene provides the rest. This rearrangement joins TRBV15 to TRBJ2-4, with 7 positions matching TRBD2. Looked up from germline, CDR1 is SGHND and CDR2 is FRSKSL. This CDR3 is 14 amino acids long. Trimming cost V 2 bases and J 1 base; bases outside gene matches: 0. CDR3 loop: CASSLLGGQNTLYF. The CDR3 DNA, read in part, is TGTGCCAGCAGTTTACTGGGGGGTCAAAACACCTTGTAC.

For this clone: The genes are named according to mouse. The sequenced fragment ends 1 residue before the CDR3 boundary, so the rest is inferred from the germline J gene. The gene calls are TRBV12-1 and TRBJ1-2; possibly TRBD1 for D (5 bases). Trimming took off 4 bases at V and 3 bases at J, with 8 bases between the two ends. CDR3 size: 12 residues. From germline, CDR1 is SGHSN and CDR2 HYEKVE. The CDR3 sequence: CASSSRDSDYTF. CDR3 DNA, as far as it was read: TGTGCCAGCTCATCCAGGGACTCCGACTACACC. The complete variable domain, with remaining parts taken from reference TRBV12-1 and TRBJ1-2, reads DSGVVQSPRHIIKEKGGRSVLTCIPISGHSNVVWYQQTLGKELKFLIQHYEKVERDKGFLPSRFSVQQFDDYHSEMNMSALELEDSAMYFCASSSRDSDYTFGSGTRLLVI.

A note on this clone: Any gene name here is a mouse gene name. The CDR3 end lies 1 residue beyond the end of the read and is filled in from the germline J gene. The V and J genes are TRBV19 and TRBJ1-2, with 7 nucleotides matching TRBD1. CDR1 is FNHDT, CDR2 SITEND, per germline (reference sequence). This CDR3 contains 15 residues. V trimming: 3 bases; J trimming: 4 bases; junction bases outside the gene matches: 9. The part of the CDR3 DNA that was read is TGTGCCAGCAGTAAGCCACGGGACAGCCTCTCCGACTACACC. Translating gives CASSKPRDSLSDYT. The complete CDR3 sequence is CASSKPRDSLSDYTF.

This clone was counted only a few times. Gene names and germline refer to mouse. The read gets to within 1 residue of the CDR3 end, and the germline J gene fills in the rest. The chain carries TRBV19 and TRBJ2-1, with 8 nucleotides matching TRBD1. CDR3 length: 14 amino acids. CDR1 and CDR2 (germline): FNHDT, SITEND (reference sequence). V lost 2 bases, J lost 3 bases, and 1 base stayed unmatched. The covered CDR3 bases are TGTGCCAGCAGTATCAGGGGGCTCTATGCTGAGCAGTTC. Translated: CASSIRGLYAEQF. The full CDR3 sequence reads CASSIRGLYAEQFF.

About this clone itself: The genes and germline here are from mouse. The read ends 1 residue shy of where the CDR3 ends; the end is completed using the germline J gene. The chain carries TRBV19 and TRBJ1-2; weak D call: TRBD1 (6 bases). The CDR3 loop spans 14 amino acids. V shed 10 bases and J shed 0 bases, with 16 bases lying between them. The V gene's germline CDR1 is FNHDT and CDR2 SITEND (reference sequence). CDR3 bases read: TGTGCCGAAAACCGGGACACTGCAAACTCCGACTACACC. Translated: CAENRDTANSDYT. The whole CDR3 protein reads CAENRDTANSDYTF.

For this clone: The gene symbols are mouse symbols. The read is 1 residue too short to cover the CDR3 end, so that end is filled in from the germline J gene. The V call is TRBV20, the J call TRBJ1-3, with unresolved D. The CDR3 is 15 amino acids. CDR1 GFQATS and CDR2 STVNSAI come from the germline V gene. With 1 base removed from V and 0 bases from J, the gap between germline ends came to 10 bases. CDR3 sequence: CGARGPPLSGNTLYF. The CDR3 bases that were read are TGTGGTGCTAGGGGGCCACCCCTTTCTGGAAATACGCTCTAT.

This clone was recorded only once. Germline and genes here are mouse. The sequence runs out 1 residue before the end of the CDR3; the remainder is reconstructed from the germline J gene. This sequence joins TRBV13-2 and TRBJ2-3; D could derive from TRBD1 or TRBD2 (6 bases each). Deletions cut 1 base from V and 1 base from J, with 10 bases between. The CDR3 covers 15 residues. In germline, CDR1 is NNHNN, CDR2 SYGAGS (reference sequence). Here the CDR3 reads CASGDRGQGAETLYF. The covered CDR3 bases are TGTGCCAGCGGTGATCGGGGGCAGGGTGCAGAAACGCTGTAT.